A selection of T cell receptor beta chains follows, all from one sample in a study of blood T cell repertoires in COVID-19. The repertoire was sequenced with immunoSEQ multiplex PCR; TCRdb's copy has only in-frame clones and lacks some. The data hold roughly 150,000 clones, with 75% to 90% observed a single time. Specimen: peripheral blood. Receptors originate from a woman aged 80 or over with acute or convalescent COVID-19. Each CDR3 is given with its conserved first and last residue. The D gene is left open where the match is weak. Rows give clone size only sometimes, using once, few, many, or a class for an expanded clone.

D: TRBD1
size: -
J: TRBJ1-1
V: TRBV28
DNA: TGTGCCATCGCGACAGGGGCCCTGAACACTGAAGCTTTCTTT
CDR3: CAIATGALNTEAFF

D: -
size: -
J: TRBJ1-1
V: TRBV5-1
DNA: TGCGCCAGCAAATACTTTTCGGACACTGAAGCTTTCTTT
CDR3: CASKYFSDTEAFF

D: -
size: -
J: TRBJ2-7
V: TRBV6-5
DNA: TGTGCCAGCAGTTACCGACAGGCCTGGGCCTACGAGCAGTACTTC
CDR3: CASSYRQAWAYEQYF

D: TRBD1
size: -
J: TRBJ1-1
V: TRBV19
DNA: TGTGCCAGTAGTATAGGGGCAGGGGGCGGCACTGAAGCTTTCTTT
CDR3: CASSIGAGGGTEAFF

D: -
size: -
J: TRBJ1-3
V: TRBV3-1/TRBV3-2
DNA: TGTGCCAGCAGCCAAGAAGGGGCTAACTCTGGAAACACCATATATTTT
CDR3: CASSQEGANSGNTIYF

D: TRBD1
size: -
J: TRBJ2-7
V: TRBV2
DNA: TGTGCCAGCAGTGGGCCAGGGGGCTCGGGACACGAGCAGTACTTC
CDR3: CASSGPGGSGHEQYF

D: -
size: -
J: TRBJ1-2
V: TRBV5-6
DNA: TGTGCCAGCAGCTTTACAGTGATCGATGGCTACACCTTC
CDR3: CASSFTVIDGYTF

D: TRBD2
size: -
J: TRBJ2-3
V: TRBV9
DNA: TGTGCCAGCAGCGTAGGACTAGCGGGGGGGTACACAGATACGCAGTATTTT
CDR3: CASSVGLAGGYTDTQYF

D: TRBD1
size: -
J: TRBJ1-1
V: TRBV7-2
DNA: TGTGCCAGCAGTATAGGCAGGGGGTCGGGGACTGAAGCTTTCTTT
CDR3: CASSIGRGSGTEAFF

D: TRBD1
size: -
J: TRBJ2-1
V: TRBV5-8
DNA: TGTGCCAGCAGCTATACAGGGGTTCGCTCCTACAATGAGCAGTTCTTC
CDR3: CASSYTGVRSYNEQFF

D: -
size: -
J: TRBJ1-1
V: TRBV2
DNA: TGTGCCAGCAACGCCGGGACTCCGAACACTGAAGCTTTCTTT
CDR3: CASNAGTPNTEAFF

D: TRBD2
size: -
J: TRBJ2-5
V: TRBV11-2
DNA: TGTGCCAGCAGTCGGGAGGGCGGGGTCTGGGAGACCCAGTACTTC
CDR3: CASSREGGVWETQYF

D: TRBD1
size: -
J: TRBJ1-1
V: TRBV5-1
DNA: TGCGCCAGCTCCCGACAGGGGGCGAGGAACACTGAAGCTTTCTTT
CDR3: CASSRQGARNTEAFF

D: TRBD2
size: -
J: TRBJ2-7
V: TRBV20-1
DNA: TGCAGTGCTACTGACCGCGGCGGGGGGAATACCTACGAGCAGTACTTC
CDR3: CSATDRGGGNTYEQYF

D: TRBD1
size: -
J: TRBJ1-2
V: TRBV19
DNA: TGTGCCAGTATCGCCCCGGGACAGGGTAACTATGGCTACACCTTC
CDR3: CASIAPGQGNYGYTF

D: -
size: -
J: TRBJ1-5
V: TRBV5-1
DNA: TGCGCCAGCAGCTTGGGTCCAGATCAGCCCCAGCATTTT
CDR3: CASSLGPDQPQHF

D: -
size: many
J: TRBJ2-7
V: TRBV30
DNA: TGTGCCTGGAGACCCGGACGGGAGGAGCAGTACTTC
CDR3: CAWRPGREEQYF

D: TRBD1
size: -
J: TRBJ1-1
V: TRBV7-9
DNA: TGTGCCAGCAGCCCGGACAGGTTCTCTGAAGCTTTCTTT
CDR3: CASSPDRFSEAFF

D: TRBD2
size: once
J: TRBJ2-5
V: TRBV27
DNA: TGTGCCAGCAGTTTGGGAGGGCCGGAGACCCAGTACTTC
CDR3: CASSLGGPETQYF

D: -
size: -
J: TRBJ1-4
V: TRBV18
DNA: TGTGCCAGCTCACCGAGGACAGCCTCCGAAAAACTGTTTTTT
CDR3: CASSPRTASEKLFF

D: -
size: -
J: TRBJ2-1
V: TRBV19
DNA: TGTGCCAGTAGTATGAGGGGGAATGAGCAGTTCTTC
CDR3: CASSMRGNEQFF

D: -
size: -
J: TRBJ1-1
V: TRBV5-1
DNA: TGCGCCAGCAGCTTGGGACAGGACATTGTCTCGGGGACTGAAGCTTTCTTT
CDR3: CASSLGQDIVSGTEAFF

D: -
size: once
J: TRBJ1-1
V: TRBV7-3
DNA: TGTGCCAGCAGCTTACGCCAGGGTGCTGAAGCTTTCTTT
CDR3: CASSLRQGAEAFF

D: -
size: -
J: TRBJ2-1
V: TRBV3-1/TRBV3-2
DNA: TGTGCCAGCAGCTTAGTACTAGGGGGCTCCTACAATGAGCAGTTCTTC
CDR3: CASSLVLGGSYNEQFF

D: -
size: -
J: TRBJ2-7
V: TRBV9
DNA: TGTGCCAGCAGCGTAGAAGCGCAGCAGTACTTC
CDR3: CASSVEAQQYF

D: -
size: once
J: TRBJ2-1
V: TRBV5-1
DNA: TGCGCCAGCAGCTTGACAGGGTCCAGCTACAATGAGCAGTTCTTC
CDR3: CASSLTGSSYNEQFF